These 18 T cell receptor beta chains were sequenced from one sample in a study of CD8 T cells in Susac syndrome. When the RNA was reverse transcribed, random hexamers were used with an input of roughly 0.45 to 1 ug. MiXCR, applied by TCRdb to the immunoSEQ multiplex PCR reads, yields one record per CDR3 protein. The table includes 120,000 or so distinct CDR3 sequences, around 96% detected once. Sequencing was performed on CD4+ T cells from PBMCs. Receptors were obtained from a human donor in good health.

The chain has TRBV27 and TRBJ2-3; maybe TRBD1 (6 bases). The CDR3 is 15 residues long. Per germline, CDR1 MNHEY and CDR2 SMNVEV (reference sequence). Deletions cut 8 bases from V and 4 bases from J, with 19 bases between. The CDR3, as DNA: TGTGCCAGCCTCCCTCGAGTCCAGGGGCCAGATACGCAGTATTTT. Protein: CASLPRVQGPDTQYF.

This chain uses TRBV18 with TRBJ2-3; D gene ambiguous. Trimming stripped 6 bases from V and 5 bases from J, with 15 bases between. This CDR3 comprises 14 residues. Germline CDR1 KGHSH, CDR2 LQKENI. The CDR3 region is CASSPAAPGDTQYF. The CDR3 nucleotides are TGTGCCAGCTCCCCCGCGGCCCCCGGAGATACGCAGTATTTT. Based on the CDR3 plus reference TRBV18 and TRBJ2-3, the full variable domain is NAGVMQNPRHLVRRRGQEARLRCSPMKGHSHVYWYRQLPEEGLKFMVYLQKENIIDESGMPKERFSAEFPKEGPSILRIQQVVRGDSAAYFCASSPAAPGDTQYFGPGTRLTVL.

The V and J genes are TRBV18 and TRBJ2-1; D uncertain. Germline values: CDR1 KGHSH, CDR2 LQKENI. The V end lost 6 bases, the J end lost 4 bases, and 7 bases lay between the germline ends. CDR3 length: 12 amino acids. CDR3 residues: CASSPEYNEQFF. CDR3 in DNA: TGTGCCAGCTCCCCTGAATACAATGAGCAGTTCTTC.

CDR3 DNA sequence: TGCGCCAGCAGCTTACGAGGGCGCGACGGGGAGCTGTTTTTT. It yields the protein CASSLRGRDGELFF. The V call is TRBV5-1, the J call TRBJ2-2, with D perhaps matching TRBD2 (5 bases). This CDR3 contains 14 residues. Germline-derived CDR1 and CDR2 are SGHRS and YFSETQ. V lost 2 bases to trimming and J lost 7 bases, with 12 bases between them.

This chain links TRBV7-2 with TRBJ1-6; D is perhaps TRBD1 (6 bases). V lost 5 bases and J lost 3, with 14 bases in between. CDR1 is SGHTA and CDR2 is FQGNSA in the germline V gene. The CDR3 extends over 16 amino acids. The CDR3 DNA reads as TGTGCCAGCAGCGCACGAACAGGGAACTATAATTCACCCCTCCACTTT. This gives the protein CASSARTGNYNSPLHF.

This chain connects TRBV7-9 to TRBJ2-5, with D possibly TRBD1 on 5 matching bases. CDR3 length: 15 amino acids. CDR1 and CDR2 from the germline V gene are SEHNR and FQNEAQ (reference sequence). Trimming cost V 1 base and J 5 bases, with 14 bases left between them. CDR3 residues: CASSLVPREEETQYF. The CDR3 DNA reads TGTGCCAGCAGCTTAGTCCCCAGGGAAGAGGAGACCCAGTACTTC.

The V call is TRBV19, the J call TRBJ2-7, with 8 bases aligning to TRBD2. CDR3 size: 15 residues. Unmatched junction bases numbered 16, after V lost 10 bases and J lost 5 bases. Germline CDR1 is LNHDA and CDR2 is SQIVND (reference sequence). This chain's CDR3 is CATMNRGGGGNEQYF. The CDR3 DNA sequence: TGTGCCACCATGAATCGGGGGGGAGGCGGCAACGAGCAGTACTTC.

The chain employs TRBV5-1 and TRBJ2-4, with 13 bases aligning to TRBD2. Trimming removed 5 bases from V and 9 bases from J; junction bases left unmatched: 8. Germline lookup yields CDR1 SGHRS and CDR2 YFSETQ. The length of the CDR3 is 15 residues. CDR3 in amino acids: CASRIGLAGAGIQYF. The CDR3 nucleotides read TGCGCCAGCAGAATAGGACTAGCGGGAGCCGGCATTCAGTACTTC.

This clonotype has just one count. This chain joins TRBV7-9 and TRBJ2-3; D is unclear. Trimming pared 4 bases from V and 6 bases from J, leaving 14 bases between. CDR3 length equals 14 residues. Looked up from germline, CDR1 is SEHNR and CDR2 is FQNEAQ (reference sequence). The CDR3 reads CASSSKDGQDTQYF. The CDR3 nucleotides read TGTGCCAGCAGCTCCAAGGACGGCCAGGATACGCAGTATTTT.

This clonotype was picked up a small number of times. The CDR3 nucleotides read TGTGCCAGCAGCTCTGGGACCTACACAGATACGCAGTATTTT. It is translated as CASSSGTYTDTQYF. The genes are TRBV7-9 and TRBJ2-3; D might be TRBD1 or TRBD2, each matching 5 bases. Germline lookup yields CDR1 SEHNR and CDR2 FQNEAQ (reference sequence). The CDR3 has 14 residues. Trimming pared 4 bases from V and 2 bases from J, leaving 10 bases between.

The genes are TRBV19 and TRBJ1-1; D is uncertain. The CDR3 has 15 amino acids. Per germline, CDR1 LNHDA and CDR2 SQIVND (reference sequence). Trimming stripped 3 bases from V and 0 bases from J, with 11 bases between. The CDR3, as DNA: TGTGCCAGTAGTATCATGGGCGCCATGAACACTGAAGCTTTCTTT. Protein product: CASSIMGAMNTEAFF.

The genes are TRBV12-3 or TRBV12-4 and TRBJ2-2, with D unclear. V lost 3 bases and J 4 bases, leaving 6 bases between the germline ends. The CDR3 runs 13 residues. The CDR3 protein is CASSLMGTGELFF. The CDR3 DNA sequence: TGTGCCAGCAGTTTGATGGGCACCGGGGAGCTGTTTTTT.

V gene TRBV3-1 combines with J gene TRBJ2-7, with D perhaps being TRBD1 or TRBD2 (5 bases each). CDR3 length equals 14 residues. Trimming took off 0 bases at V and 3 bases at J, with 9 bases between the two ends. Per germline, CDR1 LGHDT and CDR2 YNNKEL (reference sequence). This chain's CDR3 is CASSQDWGNYEQYF. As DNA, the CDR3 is TGTGCCAGCAGCCAAGATTGGGGGAACTACGAGCAGTACTTC.

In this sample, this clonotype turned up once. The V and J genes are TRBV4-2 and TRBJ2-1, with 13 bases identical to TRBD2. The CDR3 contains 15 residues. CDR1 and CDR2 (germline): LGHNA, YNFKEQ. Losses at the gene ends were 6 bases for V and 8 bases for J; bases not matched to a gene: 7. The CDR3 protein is CASSLTSGRQDEQFF. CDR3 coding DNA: TGTGCCAGCAGTCTGACTAGCGGGAGGCAGGATGAGCAGTTCTTC.

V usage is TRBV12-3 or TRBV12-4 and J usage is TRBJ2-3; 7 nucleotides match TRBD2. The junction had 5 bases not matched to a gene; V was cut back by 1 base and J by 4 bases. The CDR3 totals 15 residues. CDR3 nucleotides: TGTGCCAGCAGTTTAGAGGGCCTAGCGGCAGATACGCAGTATTTT. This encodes CASSLEGLAADTQYF.

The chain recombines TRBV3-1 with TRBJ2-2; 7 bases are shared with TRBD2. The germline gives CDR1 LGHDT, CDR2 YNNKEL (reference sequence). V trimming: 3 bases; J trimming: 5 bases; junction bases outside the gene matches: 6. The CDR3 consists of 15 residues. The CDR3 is CASSQLVGGTGELFF. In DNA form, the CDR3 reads TGTGCCAGCAGCCAGCTAGTGGGAGGGACCGGGGAGCTGTTTTTT.

CDR3 sequence: CASSVGQGGYGYTF. The CDR3 nucleotides are TGCGCCAGCAGCGTGGGACAGGGAGGCTATGGCTACACCTTC. The V call is TRBV5-1, the J call TRBJ1-2; 9 bases agree with TRBD1. This CDR3 has 14 residues. CDR1 is SGHRS and CDR2 is YFSETQ in the germline V gene. V gave up 4 bases and J gave up 4 bases; unmatched junction bases: 5.

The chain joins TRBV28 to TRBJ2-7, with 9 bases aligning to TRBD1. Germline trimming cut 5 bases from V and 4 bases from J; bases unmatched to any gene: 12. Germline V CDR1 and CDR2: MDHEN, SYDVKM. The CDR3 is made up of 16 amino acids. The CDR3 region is CASSQLSGTGLYEQYF. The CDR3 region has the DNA TGTGCCAGCAGTCAACTCTCCGGGACAGGGCTATACGAGCAGTACTTC.